This record looks at one T cell receptor (beta chain) sequence and its context. Other nucleotide sequences from this sample produce the same CDR3. These data are taken from a study of blood T cell repertoires in COVID-19. Germline trimming cut 2 bases from V and 4 bases from J; bases unmatched to any gene: 4. Germline V gene sequence: CDR1 SGHTA, CDR2 FQGNSA. This CDR3 contains 15 residues. Authors' analysis steps: Quantification of nucleated cells was approximated via reference gene primer amplification. Assay used: immunoSEQ multiplex PCR; TCRdb lists only in-frame clones, some missing. The V and J calls and the clone size are those of that table, but D and trimming were determined from the DNA. The sample contains about 430,000 clones, roughly 89% of which appear only once. Seattle enrolled patients during active infection and tracked them longitudinally.

Sequencing was carried out using peripheral blood. The chain has TRBV7-2 and TRBJ2-1; TRBD2 agrees at 8 bases. This clonotype was sampled from a man in his late teens or twenties with COVID-19, enrolled during active disease. The CDR3 sequence is CASSLTSGKYNEQFF. CDR3 nucleotide sequence: TGTGCCAGCAGCTTAACTAGCGGAAAATACAATGAGCAGTTCTTC.